This TCR beta chain comes out of a study of CD8+CD57+ T cells in acquired aplastic anemia. Whole-study context: An average of about 3.2 ug of DNA was obtained from sorted CD4+ and CD8+ cells.

The count of this clonotype is one. The CDR3 has 13 amino acids. Trimming cost V 4 bases and J 3 bases, with 11 bases left between them. Looked up from germline, CDR1 is SGHDT and CDR2 is YYEEEE. The use of genomic DNA as template underpinned the TCR beta VDJ and CDR3 profiling. Using its own MiXCR run on the reads, TCRdb lists one record per CDR3 protein. There are hundreds of thousands of distinct CDR3 sequences in the sample; roughly 64% occur only once, and 3.5% to 4.5% lies in the top ten. The J gene is TRBJ2-7, the V gene TRBV5-6; D perhaps matches TRBD1 (6 bases). Input material: sorted CD4+, CD8+, or CD8+CD57+ T cells (not recorded which) from PBMCs. This TCR was recovered from a human donor in good health, serving as a control. The CDR3 loop is CASSKKGVYEQYF. DNA for the CDR3: TGTGCCAGCAGCAAAAAGGGGGTCTACGAGCAGTACTTC. Full variable domain (outside the CDR3, taken from reference TRBV5-6 and TRBJ2-7): DAGVTQSPTHLIKTRGQQVTLRCSPKSGHDTVSWYQQALGQGPQFIFQYYEEEERQRGNFPDRFSGHQFPNYSSELNVNALLLGDSALYLCASSKKGVYEQYFGPGTRLTVT.